One and the same sample provided the 2 T cell receptor beta chains below, sequenced in a study of cytomegalovirus exposure and HLA in healthy donors. PCR was performed using 60 Vbeta and 13 Jbeta primers. The method was immunoSEQ multiplex PCR; TCRdb's version includes in-frame clones alone and lacks a portion of them. The repertoire includes fewer than 200,000 clones, approximately 81% of them detected once, and around 2.4% sits in the top ten. The sequenced sample was PBMCs. These receptors originate from a woman younger than 45 in good health and CMV-seronegative.

This clone was seen only once. The chain combines TRBV5-1 with TRBJ2-7; 10 bases map to TRBD1. The CDR3 extends over 16 amino acids. The V gene's germline CDR1 is SGHRS and CDR2 YFSETQ. J lost 2 bases, V lost 0 bases, and 5 bases had no gene match. The CDR3 region is CASSLGGQGRTYEQYF. CDR3 coding DNA: TGCGCCAGCAGCTTGGGGGGACAGGGGAGGACCTACGAGCAGTACTTC.

This clone turned up a few times. V gene TRBV4-3 combines with J gene TRBJ1-2; unclear D gene. The germline V gene encodes CDR1 LGHNA and CDR2 YSLEER. V was shortened by 4 bases and J by 3 bases, with 6 bases between the two germline ends. The CDR3 sequence is 12 residues long. The CDR3: CASSREDYGYTF. The CDR3 region has the DNA TGCGCCAGCAGCCGCGAAGACTATGGCTACACCTTC.